One sample yielded the 9 T cell receptor beta chains listed below, sequenced in a study of Graves' ophthalmopathy and Graves' hyperthyroidism. The authors amplified TCR beta CDR3 regions from RNA transcripts. After a first-round RT-PCR with HTBI primers, a second-round multiplex PCR was run. TCRdb passed the multiplex PCR reads through MiXCR, listing each CDR3 protein once. The sample lists a few hundred thousand distinct CDR3 sequences; under 45% were seen once. Sequencing was carried out using peripheral blood or thyroid tissue (not recorded which). The origin of the receptors is an adult man with Graves' hyperthyroidism.

This clonotype was counted only a few times. This chain uses TRBV7-9 with TRBJ2-1; TRBD2 matches 9 bases. CDR1 is SEHNR, CDR2 FQNEAQ, per germline (reference sequence). CDR3 length: 14 amino acids. J gave up 6 bases and V 3 bases, and 3 bases lay outside the gene matches. As DNA, the CDR3 is TGTGCCAGCAGCTTCGGCGGGAGGGTCAATGAGCAGTTCTTC. Protein: CASSFGGRVNEQFF.

Ten or more counts support this clonotype. This chain links TRBV29-1 with TRBJ1-2; perhaps TRBD1 as D (5 bases). The CDR3 totals 13 residues. V lost 3 bases to trimming and J lost 12 bases, with 20 bases between them. Germline V lookup: CDR1 SQVTM, CDR2 ANQGSEA. The CDR3 region is CSVDNSAGLSNTF. As DNA, the CDR3 is TGCAGCGTTGATAACTCGGCAGGGCTCAGTAACACCTTC.

This clonotype was seen many times. The CDR3 DNA follows: TGTGCCAGCAGCCGCTCCCGGGACAGAAATAATTCACCCCTCCACTTT. It encodes CASSRSRDRNNSPLHF. V is TRBV7-9 and J is TRBJ1-6; TRBD1 aligns across 7 bases. The CDR3 totals 16 residues. Trimming took 5 bases from V and 5 from J; bases not matched to a gene: 9. Germline lookup yields CDR1 SEHNR and CDR2 FQNEAQ (reference sequence).

In regard to this clonotype: The junction does not match germline at one end; this may be a read error. The rearrangement joins TRBV7-6 to TRBJ2-5; TRBD1 matches 7 bases. The CDR3 extends over 12 amino acids. Germline V lookup: CDR1 SGHVS, CDR2 FNYEAQ. The CDR3 is CASSHDRASLFF. The CDR3 nucleotides are TGTGCCAGCAGCCACGACAGGGCTTCTTTGTTCTTC.

This clonotype was counted at least ten times. The J gene is TRBJ1-4, the V gene TRBV20-1; D call uncertain. The CDR3 has 13 residues. V lost 0 bases, J lost 8 bases, and 10 bases lay in between. CDR1 is DFQATT and CDR2 is SNEGSKA in the germline V gene (reference sequence). CDR3 in amino acids: CSAREDLGEKLFF. The CDR3 bases are TGCAGTGCTAGAGAAGACCTCGGCGAAAAACTGTTTTTT.

This chain uses TRBV5-1 with TRBJ2-3; 11 bases fit TRBD2. Germline values: CDR1 SGHRS, CDR2 YFSETQ. This CDR3 comprises 20 residues. Germline trimming cut 0 bases from V and 0 bases from J; bases unmatched to any gene: 12. The CDR3 DNA follows: TGCGCCAGCAGCTTGGCCTCCCTAGCGGGGGGACGACGTAGCACAGATACGCAGTATTTT. Its protein is CASSLASLAGGRRSTDTQYF.

This sequence joins TRBV5-5 and TRBJ2-2, with 12 bases lining up with TRBD2. The CDR3 has 16 residues. V shed 4 bases and J 4 bases; nucleotides not matched to a gene: 5. The germline gives CDR1 SGHKS, CDR2 YYEKEE (reference sequence). The CDR3 DNA sequence: TGTGCCAGCAGCCATGGACTAGCGGGAAGCACCGGGGAGCTGTTTTTT. Encoded protein: CASSHGLAGSTGELFF.

This clonotype was counted many times. The J gene is TRBJ2-7, the V gene TRBV5-5, with 7 bases matching TRBD1. This CDR3 has 13 residues. CDR1 is SGHKS, CDR2 YYEKEE, per germline (reference sequence). V dropped 5 bases and J dropped 0; count of bases not matched to a gene: 2. In nucleotides, the CDR3 is TGTGCCAGCAGTACAGGGGCCTCCTACGAGCAGTACTTC. Translation: CASSTGASYEQYF.

This clonotype has a count of ten or more. This chain links TRBV11-2 with TRBJ1-6, with D maybe TRBD1 (6 bases). The CDR3 extends over 12 amino acids. Germline CDR1 is SGHAT and CDR2 is FQNNGV. Between the trimmed V and J ends, which lost 3 bases and 10 bases, there was a span of 7 bases. The CDR3 here is CASSLTGSPLHF. The CDR3 DNA follows: TGTGCCAGCAGCTTGACAGGCTCACCCCTCCACTTT.